Shown below are 20 T cell receptor beta chains from a single sample sequenced in a study of vaccination effects on CD4 cells after COVID-19. Expansion with viral peptide pools was applied to antigen-specific CD4+ T cells by the ViraFEST assay prior to sequencing. CD4+ T cell isolation took place after approximately 11 days of culture. All study participants received two doses of BNT162b2 or mRNA-1273 vaccine. Their recognized antigens are unknown. Profiling relied on immunoSEQ multiplex PCR, and the TCRdb table lists in-frame clones only, not all of them. The sample shows 55,000 to 70,000 clones, roughly 76% of them seen only once. The material was CD4+ T cells from PBMCs cultured with HCoV-OC43 spike peptides, obtained after COVID-19 vaccination. The subset: HCoV-OC43 spike overlapping peptide pool stimulation. These receptors were taken from a human donor who received a COVID-19 vaccine.

V is TRBV25-1 and J is TRBJ2-1; 12 nucleotides match TRBD2. CDR3 length: 15 amino acids. Trimming removed 2 bases from V and 7 bases from J; junction bases left unmatched: 3. Germline-derived CDR1 and CDR2 are MGHDK and SYGVNS. Here the CDR3 DNA reads TGTGCCAGCAGTGAAACTAGCGGGGGGCCGAATGAGCAGTTCTTC. It translates to CASSETSGGPNEQFF.

The table lists this clone with a few counts. The chain is built from TRBV19 and TRBJ1-2, with 10 bases aligning to TRBD1. Germline CDR1 LNHDA, CDR2 SQIVND (reference sequence). The CDR3 sequence is 14 residues long. Germline trimming cut 7 bases from V and 4 bases from J; bases unmatched to any gene: 6. The CDR3 region has the DNA TGTGCCAGTACCCGGACAGGGGGTGGCTATGGCTACACCTTC. Translation gives CASTRTGGGYGYTF.

The chain links TRBV4-1 to TRBJ2-5; 8 bases match TRBD2. Looked up from germline, CDR1 is MGHRA and CDR2 is YSYEKL. V lost 3 bases, J lost 2 bases, and 8 bases stayed unmatched. The CDR3 extends over 16 amino acids. The CDR3 loop is CASSQVAGLTQETQYF. CDR3 sequence (DNA): TGCGCCAGCAGCCAGGTAGCGGGGCTGACTCAAGAGACCCAGTACTTC.

The gene calls are TRBV4-3 and TRBJ1-2; no reliable D call. This CDR3 comprises 14 residues. Trimming took off 3 bases at V and 1 base at J, with 9 bases between the two ends. In germline, CDR1 is LGHNA, CDR2 YSLEER. CDR3 nucleotide sequence: TGCGCCAGCAGCCATCTGACGGGTAACTATGGCTACACCTTC. Translated, it gives CASSHLTGNYGYTF.

The chain recombines TRBV7-3 with TRBJ2-5, with 9 positions matching TRBD2. The ends lost 4 bases at V and 5 bases at J; junction bases unmatched: 5. Germline CDR1 reads SGHTA; CDR2 reads FQGTGA. The CDR3 covers 14 residues. The DNA for the CDR3 is TGTGCCAGCAGCTCGCGGGGGGGCCCGGAGACCCAGTACTTC. Protein: CASSSRGGPETQYF.

V is TRBV6-7 and J is TRBJ2-7, with D perhaps matching TRBD1 (6 bases). TRBV6-7 is an ORF, and what it does is uncertain. The length of the CDR3 is 18 residues. Trimming left V 0 bases short and J 5 bases short, with 23 bases between. The CDR3 loop is CASSYSKRPEGVFHEQYV. CDR3 DNA sequence: TGTGCCAGCAGTTACTCGAAGCGTCCCGAGGGGGTATTTCACGAGCAGTACGTC.

The V gene is TRBV2, the J gene TRBJ1-1; D is uncertain. The germline CDR1 and CDR2 sequences are SNHLY and FYNNEI. Deletions cut 6 bases from V and 4 bases from J, with 15 bases between. The CDR3 contains 14 residues. The CDR3 DNA sequence: TGTGCCAGCAGCCGGAGTGGGTGGGGCACTGAAGCTTTCTTT. Its translation: CASSRSGWGTEAFF.

This clone was recorded once. This chain links TRBV19 with TRBJ1-1; TRBD1 is a possible D gene (6 bases). This CDR3 is 17 amino acids long. V dropped 3 bases and J dropped 0 bases, with 17 bases sitting between them. Germline V gene sequence: CDR1 LNHDA, CDR2 SQIVND (reference sequence). CDR3 bases: TGTGCCAGTAGTATTCTGAGCCGGGGGGCAATGAACACTGAAGCTTTCTTT. It encodes CASSILSRGAMNTEAFF.

The J gene is TRBJ1-3, the V gene TRBV19, with TRBD1 matching over 9 bases. This CDR3 is built from 18 residues. V shed 6 bases and J 4 bases; nucleotides not matched to a gene: 16. CDR1 and CDR2 from the germline V gene are LNHDA and SQIVND (reference sequence). CDR3 DNA sequence: TGTGCCAGTAGCAGAAATTGGCAGGGACAGGGTTTCGGAAACACCATATATTTT. Its protein product is CASSRNWQGQGFGNTIYF.

The V gene is TRBV25-1, the J gene TRBJ1-2; no firm D call. Per germline, CDR1 MGHDK and CDR2 SYGVNS. Trimming stripped 3 bases from V and 0 bases from J, with 8 bases between. The CDR3 spans 14 residues. CDR3 amino acids: CASSDSVTNYGYTF. As DNA, the CDR3 is TGTGCCAGCAGTGATTCTGTTACTAACTATGGCTACACCTTC.

This chain links TRBV6-5 with TRBJ2-1; 9 bases map to TRBD1. From germline, CDR1 is MNHEY and CDR2 SVGAGI. V shed 6 bases, J shed 0 bases, and the junction held 3 bases outside the gene matches. The CDR3 length is 15 residues. In nucleotides, the CDR3 is TGTGCCAGCAGGGGGGACAGGGCCTCCTACAATGAGCAGTTCTTC. Protein: CASRGDRASYNEQFF.

A single count supports this clone. The gene calls are TRBV3-1 (or the pseudogene TRBV3-2) and TRBJ2-1; TRBD1 aligns across 7 bases. Unmatched junction bases numbered 2, after V lost 6 bases and J lost 0 bases. CDR1 is LGHDT, CDR2 YNNKEL, per germline (reference sequence). CDR3 length: 14 residues. The CDR3 region is CASRGTVSYNEQFF. The CDR3, as DNA: TGTGCCAGCAGGGGGACAGTCTCCTACAATGAGCAGTTCTTC.

V is TRBV10-3 and J is TRBJ1-5; 8 bases are shared with TRBD1. This CDR3 contains 15 residues. V trimming: 3 bases; J trimming: 1 base; junction bases outside the gene matches: 2. Per the germline V gene, CDR1 is ENHRY and CDR2 is SYGVKD. CDR3 coding DNA: TGTGCCATCAGTGACAGGGGGCTGAGCAATCAGCCCCAGCATTTT. Its protein is CAISDRGLSNQPQHF.

This chain uses TRBV27 with TRBJ1-4, with no clear D. The CDR3 covers 18 residues. Germline loops: CDR1 MNHEY, CDR2 SMNVEV (reference sequence). V was clipped by 6 bases and J by 8 bases, with 28 bases between them. The CDR3 DNA reads TGTGCCAGCAGCCTAATTCCCCTCGGTCAGGCCGGTCGGGAAAAACTGTTTTTT. Amino acid sequence: CASSLIPLGQAGREKLFF. The whole variable domain, filled in from reference TRBV27 and TRBJ1-4, reads EAQVTQNPRYLITVTGKKLTVTCSQNMNHEYMSWYRQDPGLGLRQIYYSMNVEVTDKGDVPEGYKVSRKEKRNFPLILESPSPNQTSLYFCASSLIPLGQAGREKLFFGSGTQLSVL.

The chain couples TRBV7-2 to TRBJ2-4, with TRBD2 matching over 7 bases. CDR1 is SGHTA, CDR2 FQGNSA, per germline. This CDR3 spans 17 amino acids. With V trimmed by 2 bases and J by 1 base, 8 bases remained unmatched. The CDR3 region has the DNA TGTGCCAGCAGCTTACAGCGGGGTGGGGGGGCCAAAAACATTCAGTACTTC. It yields the protein CASSLQRGGGAKNIQYF.

V usage is TRBV19 and J usage is TRBJ2-6; tentatively, D is TRBD1 or TRBD2 (7 bases each). Germline CDR1 is LNHDA and CDR2 is SQIVND (reference sequence). The CDR3 runs 18 residues. Trimming left V 1 base short and J 2 bases short, with 15 bases between. The CDR3 bases are TGTGCCAGTAGTATAGGCCCAGGGGGGGGCCCTGGGGCCAACGTCCTGACTTTC. Protein product: CASSIGPGGGPGANVLTF. Complete variable domain (other parts from reference TRBV19 and TRBJ2-6): DGGITQSPKYLFRKEGQNVTLSCEQNLNHDAMYWYRQDPGQGLRLIYYSQIVNDFQKGDIAEGYSVSREKKESFPLTVTSAQKNPTAFYLCASSIGPGGGPGANVLTFGAGSRLTVL.

This chain uses TRBV5-1 with TRBJ1-1; tentatively, D is TRBD1 (5 bases). V was trimmed by 1 base and J by 5 bases, leaving 12 bases between them. Germline V gene lookup returns CDR1 SGHRS and CDR2 YFSETQ. This CDR3 is built from 14 residues. CDR3 in DNA: TGCGCCAGCAGCTTGTGGGGCAGGAGGACTGAAGCTTTCTTT. Encoded protein: CASSLWGRRTEAFF.

The CDR3 nucleotides read TGTGCCAGCAGTCTAGGGGATCAGCGGGGGGGCCTCGCAGATACGCAGTATTTT. As protein: CASSLGDQRGGLADTQYF. The V gene is TRBV7-3, the J gene TRBJ2-3; 10 bases are a match to TRBD2. The CDR3 has 18 amino acids. The ends lost 6 bases at V and 4 bases at J; junction bases unmatched: 16. Germline V gene data show CDR1 as SGHTA and CDR2 as FQGTGA.

The rearrangement uses TRBV6-2 or TRBV6-3 and TRBJ1-4; no definite D call. V was pared by 1 base and J by 4 bases, with 7 bases between. CDR3 length: 14 residues. The germline gives CDR1 MNHEY, CDR2 SVGEGT. The CDR3 loop reads CASSYLDGNEKLFF. CDR3 in DNA: TGTGCCAGCAGTTACTTGGACGGTAATGAAAAACTGTTTTTT.

The chain recombines TRBV20-1 with TRBJ1-1; D call uncertain. The CDR3 covers 11 residues. The germline V gene encodes CDR1 DFQATT and CDR2 SNEGSKA (reference sequence). V was trimmed by 6 bases and J by 2 bases, leaving 7 bases between them. CDR3 bases: TGCAGTGCAAAGGGAAACACTGAAGCTTTCTTT. Residues: CSAKGNTEAFF.